Included here is one TCR beta chain sequence, with context. The data are from a study of blood T cell repertoires in COVID-19. Study-wide context: The United States, Italy and Spain were the sources of the acute and convalescent COVID-19 samples. PBMCs, B-cell-depleted T cells, or T cells were the source of the cDNA or gDNA that made up the material.

CDR1 is ENHRY and CDR2 is SYGVKD in the germline V gene. The J segment lost 2 bases and the V segment lost 4 bases, leaving 4 bases of the junction unmatched. The CDR3 runs 15 residues. Here immunoSEQ multiplex PCR was the method, and the copy in TCRdb shows in-frame clones only, minus some. There are over 100,000 clones in the sample; 85% to 90% occur only once, and about 1.1% lies in the top ten. The sample taken for sequencing was peripheral blood. The chain links TRBV10-3 to TRBJ1-2; 10 bases fit TRBD1. The sequence came from a human donor in a cohort sampled during active COVID-19. CDR3 in DNA: TGTGCCATCAGTGGGGGGACAGGGGCCAACTATGGCTACACCTTC. Translating it yields CAISGGTGANYGYTF.